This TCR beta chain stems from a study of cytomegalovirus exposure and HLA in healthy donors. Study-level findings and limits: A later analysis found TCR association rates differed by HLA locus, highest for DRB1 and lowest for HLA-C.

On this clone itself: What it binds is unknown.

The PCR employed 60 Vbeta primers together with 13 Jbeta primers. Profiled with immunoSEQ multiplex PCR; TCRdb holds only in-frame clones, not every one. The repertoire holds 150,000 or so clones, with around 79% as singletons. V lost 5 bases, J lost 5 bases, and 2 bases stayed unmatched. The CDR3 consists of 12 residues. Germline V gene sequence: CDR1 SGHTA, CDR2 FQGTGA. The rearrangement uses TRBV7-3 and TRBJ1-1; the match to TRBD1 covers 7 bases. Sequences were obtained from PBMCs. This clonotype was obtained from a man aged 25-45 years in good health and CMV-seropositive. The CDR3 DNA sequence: TGTGCCAGCAGCCCAGGGGGGACTGAAGCTTTCTTT. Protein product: CASSPGGTEAFF.